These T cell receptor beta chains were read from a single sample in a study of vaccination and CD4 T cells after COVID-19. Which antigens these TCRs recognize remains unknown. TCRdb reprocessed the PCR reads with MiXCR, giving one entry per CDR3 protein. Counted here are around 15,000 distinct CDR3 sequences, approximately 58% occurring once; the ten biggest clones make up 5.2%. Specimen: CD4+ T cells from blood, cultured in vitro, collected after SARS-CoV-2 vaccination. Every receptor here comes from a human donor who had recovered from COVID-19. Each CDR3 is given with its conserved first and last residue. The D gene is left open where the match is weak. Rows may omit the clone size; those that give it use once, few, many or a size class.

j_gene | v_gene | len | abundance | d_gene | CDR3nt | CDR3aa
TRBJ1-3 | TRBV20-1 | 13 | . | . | TGCAGTGCCCCCGGGGACTCTGGAAACACCATATATTTT | CSAPGDSGNTIYF
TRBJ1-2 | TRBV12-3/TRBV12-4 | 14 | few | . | TGTGCCAGCAGTTTAGGCCGGGGGATCGGTGGCTACACCTTC | CASSLGRGIGGYTF
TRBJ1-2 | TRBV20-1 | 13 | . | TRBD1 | TGCAGTGCTGCGACCGGGACAGGGTATGGCTACACCTTC | CSAATGTGYGYTF
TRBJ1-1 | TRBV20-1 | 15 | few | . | TGCAGTGCCCCCTCGGCAGGTCGACCTAACACTGAAGCTTTCTTT | CSAPSAGRPNTEAFF
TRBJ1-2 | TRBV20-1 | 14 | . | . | TGCAGTGCCCGCGGGATGTTCCAGGTTGTCGGCTACACCTTC | CSARGMFQVVGYTF
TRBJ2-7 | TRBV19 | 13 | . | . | TGTGCCAGTGCACGGGGTGCGTTCTACGAGCAGTACTTC | CASARGAFYEQYF
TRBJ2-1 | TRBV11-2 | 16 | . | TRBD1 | TGTGCCAGCAGCGATCGACAGGGCGGGTCCTACAATGAGCAGTTCTTC | CASSDRQGGSYNEQFF
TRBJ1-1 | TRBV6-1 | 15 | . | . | TGTGCCAGCAGTCGGTTGGACAGTCCGGGCACTGAAGCTTTCTTT | CASSRLDSPGTEAFF
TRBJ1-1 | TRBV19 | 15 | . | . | TGTGCCAGTAGTATTTACGCAGGACTTAACACTGAAGCTTTCTTT | CASSIYAGLNTEAFF
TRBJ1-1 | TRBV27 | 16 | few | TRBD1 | TGTGCCAGCAGTTCTCATCGACAGGGGAGCGCCACTGAAGCTTTCTTT | CASSSHRQGSATEAFF
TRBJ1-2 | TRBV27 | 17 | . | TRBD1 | TGTGCCAGCAGTTTATTTCACAGGGGGTCATCGAACTATGGCTACACCTTC | CASSLFHRGSSNYGYTF
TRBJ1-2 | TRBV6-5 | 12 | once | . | TGTGCCAGCAGTTCGGGAGACATCGGCTACACCTTC | CASSSGDIGYTF
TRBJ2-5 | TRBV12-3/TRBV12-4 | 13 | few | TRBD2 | TGTGCCAGCAGCGGACTAGCGCAAGAGACCCAGTACTTC | CASSGLAQETQYF
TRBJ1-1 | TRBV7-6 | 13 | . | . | TGTGCCAGCAGCTCAGAACCAGGGTGGGAAGCTTTCTTT | CASSSEPGWEAFF
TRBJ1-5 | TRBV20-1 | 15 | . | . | TGCAGTGCTAGCGGGAGAGGGTCCTTCAATCAGCCCCAGCATTTT | CSASGRGSFNQPQHF
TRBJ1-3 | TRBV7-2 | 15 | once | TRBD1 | TGTGCCAGCAGCCGTACAGGGGGCCCTGGAAACACCATATATTTT | CASSRTGGPGNTIYF
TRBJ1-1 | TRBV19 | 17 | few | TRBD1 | TGTGCCAGTAGTCCCCAGCGTCCCAGGGGGCGCGGGACTGAAGCTTTCTTT | CASSPQRPRGRGTEAFF
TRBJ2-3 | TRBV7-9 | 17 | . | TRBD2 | TGTGCCAGCAGCATCCTCTCGGGACTAGCGAAAACAGATACGCAGTATTTT | CASSILSGLAKTDTQYF
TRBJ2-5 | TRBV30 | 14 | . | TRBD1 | TGTGCCTGGAGCCGGGACAGGGTCAAGCCGACCCAGTACTTC | CAWSRDRVKPTQYF
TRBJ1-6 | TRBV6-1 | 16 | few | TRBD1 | TGTGCCAGCAGCCCAGGAGGGGGCGGCTATAATTCACCCCTCCACTTT | CASSPGGGGYNSPLHF
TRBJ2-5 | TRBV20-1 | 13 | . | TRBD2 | TGCAGTGCTAGTGGTGGGACTATCGAGACCCAGTACTTC | CSASGGTIETQYF
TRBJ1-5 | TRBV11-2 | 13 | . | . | TGTGCCAGCAGCTTAGGGAAGGACCAGCCCCAGCATTTT | CASSLGKDQPQHF
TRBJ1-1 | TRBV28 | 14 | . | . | TGTGCCAGCAGTTGGAGACATCTCTCCACTGAAGCTTTCTTT | CASSWRHLSTEAFF
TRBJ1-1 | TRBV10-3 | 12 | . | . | TGTGCCATCAGTGGGGGAACCACTGAAGCTTTCTTT | CAISGGTTEAFF
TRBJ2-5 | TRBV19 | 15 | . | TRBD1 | TGTGCCAGTAGTATACAGGGGGCTGGGGGAGAGACCCAGTACTTC | CASSIQGAGGETQYF
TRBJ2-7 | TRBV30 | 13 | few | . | TGTGCCTGGAGTGCCGGGACCAACTACGAGCAGTACTTC | CAWSAGTNYEQYF
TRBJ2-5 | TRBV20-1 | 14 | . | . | TGCAGTGCTACATCCCCCATCACCGAAGAGACCCAGTACTTC | CSATSPITEETQYF
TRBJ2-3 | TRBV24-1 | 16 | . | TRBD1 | TGTGCCACCAGTGATTTGGTGTCAGGGGGCGAGTATACGCAGTATTTT | CATSDLVSGGEYTQYF
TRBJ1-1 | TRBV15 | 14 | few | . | TGTGCCACCAGCAGAGTAGCTACGAACACTGAAGCTTTCTTT | CATSRVATNTEAFF
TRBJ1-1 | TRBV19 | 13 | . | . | TGTGCCAGTAGTCGGGAGGCGAGTACTGAAGCTTTCTTT | CASSREASTEAFF
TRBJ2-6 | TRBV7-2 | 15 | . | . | TGTGCCAGCAGCTTAGGCCCCACTGGGGCCAACGTCCTGACTTTC | CASSLGPTGANVLTF
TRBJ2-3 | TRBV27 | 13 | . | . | TGTGCCAGCAGTTTCGTCAGCACAGATACGCAGTATTTT | CASSFVSTDTQYF
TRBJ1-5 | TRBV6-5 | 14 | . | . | TGTGCCAGCAGTTACCGAGGGAGCAATCAGCCCCAGCATTTT | CASSYRGSNQPQHF
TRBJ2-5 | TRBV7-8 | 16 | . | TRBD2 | TGTGCCAGCATCATTGGGCTAGCGGGGGGCCAAGAGACCCAGTACTTC | CASIIGLAGGQETQYF
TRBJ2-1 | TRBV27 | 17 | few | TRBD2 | TGTGCCAGCAGTAGTCTAGCGGGAAATCTTGCCTACAATGAGCAGTTCTTC | CASSSLAGNLAYNEQFF
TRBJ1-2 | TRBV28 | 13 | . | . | TGTGCCAGCAACCCTAGACAACAAAATGGCTACACCTTC | CASNPRQQNGYTF
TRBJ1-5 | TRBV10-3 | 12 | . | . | TGTGCCATCAGTGATGGGGATCAGCCCCAGCATTTT | CAISDGDQPQHF
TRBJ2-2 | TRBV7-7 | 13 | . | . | TGTGCCAGCAGCTTAGCGGGCGGCGGGGAGCTGTTTTTT | CASSLAGGGELFF
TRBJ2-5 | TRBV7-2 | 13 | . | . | TGTGCCAGCAGCGAACCACCCAGGGAGACCCAGTACTTC | CASSEPPRETQYF
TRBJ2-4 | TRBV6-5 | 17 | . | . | TGTGCCAGCAGTTTATGGCCTCCCCTGGGGGCCAAAAACATTCAGTACTTC | CASSLWPPLGAKNIQYF
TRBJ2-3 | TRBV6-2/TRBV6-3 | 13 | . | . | TGTGCCACCCGCCTCGACAACACAGATACGCAGTATTTT | CATRLDNTDTQYF
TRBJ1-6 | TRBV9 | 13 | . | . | TGTGCCAGCAGCGTAGGGGCGGTTTCACCCCTCCACTTT | CASSVGAVSPLHF
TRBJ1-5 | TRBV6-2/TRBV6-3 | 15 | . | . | TGTGCCAGCAGTTATGATGGGCGGACCAATCAGCCCCAGCATTTT | CASSYDGRTNQPQHF
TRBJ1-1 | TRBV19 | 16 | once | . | TGTGCCAGTAGTATAGTCCCCGGACAGATGAACACTGAAGCTTTCTTT | CASSIVPGQMNTEAFF
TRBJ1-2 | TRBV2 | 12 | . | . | TGTGCCAGCACCGGAGAGGGGAATGGCTACACCTTC | CASTGEGNGYTF